The rows below give T cell receptor beta chains drawn from one sample of a study of blood T cell repertoires in COVID-19. Generated by immunoSEQ multiplex PCR, the TCRdb table keeps only in-frame clones and is missing some. Of nearly 300,000 clones listed, about nine tenths are singletons. The sequenced material came from PBMCs or T cells enriched from blood (not recorded which). The source is a woman aged 45-65 years who had been exposed to COVID-19. Both conserved end residues are part of each CDR3. D genes are given only for firm matches. Only part of the rows carry a size: once, few, many, or a class if the clone is expanded.

CDR3 protein: CASSGTLSLPYGYTF
CDR3 DNA: TGTGCCAGCAGCGGGACATTGTCACTCCCCTATGGCTACACCTTC
clone size: few
D gene: .
V gene: TRBV3-1/TRBV3-2
J gene: TRBJ1-2

CDR3 protein: CASSQLFRDRESYEQYF
CDR3 DNA: TGCGCCAGCAGTCAATTGTTCCGGGACAGGGAATCCTACGAGCAGTACTTC
clone size: .
D gene: TRBD1
V gene: TRBV23-1
J gene: TRBJ2-7

CDR3 protein: CASSPLGTGHTDTQYF
CDR3 DNA: TGTGCCAGCAGCCCCCTCGGGACAGGACACACAGATACGCAGTATTTT
clone size: .
D gene: TRBD1
V gene: TRBV27
J gene: TRBJ2-3

CDR3 protein: CASSLVGQLSGNTIYF
CDR3 DNA: TGTGCCAGCAGCTTAGTTGGACAGCTCTCTGGAAACACCATATATTTT
clone size: .
D gene: .
V gene: TRBV7-2
J gene: TRBJ1-3

CDR3 protein: CASSQAGAGTNEKLFF
CDR3 DNA: TGCGCCAGCAGCCAAGCAGGGGCCGGAACTAATGAAAAACTGTTTTTT
clone size: .
D gene: .
V gene: TRBV4-1
J gene: TRBJ1-4

CDR3 protein: CASSGGTALSEQFF
CDR3 DNA: TGCGCCAGCAGCGGCGGGACAGCCCTTAGTGAGCAGTTCTTC
clone size: .
D gene: .
V gene: TRBV5-1
J gene: TRBJ2-1

CDR3 protein: CASSSPGSMNTEAFF
CDR3 DNA: TGTGCCAGCAGCTCGCCCGGGTCCATGAACACTGAAGCTTTCTTT
clone size: once
D gene: .
V gene: TRBV5-5
J gene: TRBJ1-1

CDR3 protein: CAWSVLARPYEQYF
CDR3 DNA: TGTGCCTGGAGTGTACTGGCCAGGCCCTACGAGCAGTACTTC
clone size: .
D gene: .
V gene: TRBV30
J gene: TRBJ2-7

CDR3 protein: CASSFLGLDYNSPLHF
CDR3 DNA: TGCGCCAGCAGCTTTCTGGGGCTGGATTATAATTCACCCCTCCACTTT
clone size: .
D gene: .
V gene: TRBV5-1
J gene: TRBJ1-6

CDR3 protein: CSVETEVYEQYF
CDR3 DNA: TGCAGCGTTGAGACAGAGGTCTACGAGCAGTACTTC
clone size: .
D gene: .
V gene: TRBV29-1
J gene: TRBJ2-7

CDR3 protein: CASSLSQFENTIYF
CDR3 DNA: TGTGCCAGCAGCTTGAGTCAGTTCGAAAACACCATATATTTT
clone size: few
D gene: .
V gene: TRBV5-6
J gene: TRBJ1-3

CDR3 protein: CASSYSRQYQETQYF
CDR3 DNA: TGTGCCAGCAGTTACTCGAGACAGTACCAAGAGACCCAGTACTTC
clone size: .
D gene: .
V gene: TRBV6-2/TRBV6-3
J gene: TRBJ2-5

CDR3 protein: CASSEPGGTNEKLFF
CDR3 DNA: TGTGCCAGCAGTGAACCAGGGGGAACTAATGAAAAACTGTTTTTT
clone size: .
D gene: TRBD1
V gene: TRBV2
J gene: TRBJ1-4

CDR3 protein: CASRAVGLGNTIYF
CDR3 DNA: TGTGCCAGCAGAGCCGTGGGACTTGGAAACACCATATATTTT
clone size: .
D gene: .
V gene: TRBV2
J gene: TRBJ1-3

CDR3 protein: CAWRLGQGSSPLHF
CDR3 DNA: TGTGCCTGGAGACTAGGACAGGGAAGTTCACCCCTCCACTTT
clone size: .
D gene: TRBD1
V gene: TRBV30
J gene: TRBJ1-6

CDR3 protein: CASTPDRPNYGYTF
CDR3 DNA: TGTGCCAGTACCCCGGACAGACCTAACTATGGCTACACCTTC
clone size: .
D gene: .
V gene: TRBV19
J gene: TRBJ1-2

CDR3 protein: CASSLGQVINQPQHF
CDR3 DNA: TGTGCCAGCAGCTTGGGACAGGTTATAAATCAGCCCCAGCATTTT
clone size: .
D gene: TRBD1
V gene: TRBV7-2
J gene: TRBJ1-5

CDR3 protein: CASSLGGYEQYF
CDR3 DNA: TGTGCCAGCAGCCTGGGCGGCTACGAGCAGTACTTC
clone size: .
D gene: .
V gene: TRBV5-4
J gene: TRBJ2-7

CDR3 protein: CASSGYRDRDFEAFF
CDR3 DNA: TGTGCCAGCAGTGGTTATCGGGACAGGGACTTCGAAGCTTTCTTT
clone size: .
D gene: TRBD1
V gene: TRBV28
J gene: TRBJ1-1

CDR3 protein: CASSVGGSTGELFF
CDR3 DNA: TGTGCCAGCAGCGTAGGCGGGAGTACCGGGGAGCTGTTTTTT
clone size: .
D gene: TRBD2
V gene: TRBV9
J gene: TRBJ2-2

CDR3 protein: CASSPGDSSYEQYF
CDR3 DNA: TGCGCCAGCAGCCCCGGGGACAGCTCCTACGAGCAGTACTTC
clone size: .
D gene: TRBD1
V gene: TRBV5-1
J gene: TRBJ2-7

CDR3 protein: CASSHTGTRDTGELFF
CDR3 DNA: TGCGCCAGCAGCCATACCGGGACAAGAGACACCGGGGAGCTGTTTTTT
clone size: .
D gene: .
V gene: TRBV4-1
J gene: TRBJ2-2

CDR3 protein: CASSYPDSFPSEQYF
CDR3 DNA: TGTGCCAGCAGCTACCCGGACAGTTTCCCGTCCGAGCAGTACTTC
clone size: .
D gene: .
V gene: TRBV7-9
J gene: TRBJ2-7

CDR3 protein: CASSEAQEENEQYF
CDR3 DNA: TGTGCCAGCAGTGAAGCCCAGGAGGAGAACGAGCAGTACTTC
clone size: few
D gene: .
V gene: TRBV2
J gene: TRBJ2-7

CDR3 protein: CATGLYGEQFF
CDR3 DNA: TGTGCCACCGGACTTTACGGTGAGCAGTTCTTC
clone size: once
D gene: .
V gene: TRBV28
J gene: TRBJ2-1

CDR3 protein: CASSRWTGLGTDTQYF
CDR3 DNA: TGTGCCAGCAGCCGATGGACGGGACTCGGCACAGATACGCAGTATTTT
clone size: .
D gene: .
V gene: TRBV5-4
J gene: TRBJ2-3

CDR3 protein: CASSHTSGRVVEAFF
CDR3 DNA: TGCGCCAGCAGCCACACATCCGGCAGGGTGGTGGAAGCTTTCTTT
clone size: .
D gene: .
V gene: TRBV4-1
J gene: TRBJ1-1

CDR3 protein: CASSLQGILDSPLHF
CDR3 DNA: TGCGCCAGCAGCTTACAGGGTATTCTTGATTCACCCCTCCACTTT
clone size: .
D gene: .
V gene: TRBV5-1
J gene: TRBJ1-6